These 10 T cell receptor beta chains came from one sample sequenced in a study of shared clonotypes between healthy human individuals. Produced via immunoSEQ multiplex PCR; TCRdb's table is partial and in-frame only. The sample shows about 600,000 clones, around three quarters of them seen only once. Sequenced: PBMCs. These receptors came from a woman in her 40s in good health. Some clones in this sample may be carry-over from other donors' samples.

CDR3 protein: CASSEYGQGGTDTQYF. The CDR3 coding sequence is TGTGCCAGCAGTGAATACGGACAGGGAGGAACAGATACGCAGTATTTT. V usage is TRBV25-1 and J usage is TRBJ2-3, with 8 bases matching TRBD1. Looked up from germline, CDR1 is MGHDK and CDR2 is SYGVNS. J lost 3 bases, V lost 0 bases, and 5 bases had no gene match. The CDR3 covers 16 residues.

This clone is a singleton in its sample. This chain uses TRBV5-6 with TRBJ2-1, with a tentative D call TRBD1 (5 bases). The germline V gene encodes CDR1 SGHDT and CDR2 YYEEEE. V was shortened by 1 base and J by 9 bases, with 11 bases between the two germline ends. The CDR3 spans 13 residues. The CDR3 is CASSLSWGGEQFF. The CDR3 DNA reads as TGTGCCAGCAGCTTGAGTTGGGGCGGTGAGCAGTTCTTC.

V and J are TRBV9 and TRBJ2-7; 8 bases are shared with TRBD2. The trim removed 0 bases at V and 0 bases at J, leaving 17 bases unmatched. Per the germline V gene, CDR1 is SGDLS and CDR2 is YYNGEE. This CDR3 is built from 20 residues. The CDR3 spells CASSVGLSGAGSGSSYEQYF. The CDR3 DNA is TGTGCCAGCAGCGTAGGCCTGTCGGGTGCAGGGAGCGGGAGCTCCTACGAGCAGTACTTC.

Comments on this clone: The identical CDR3 is also encoded by other nucleotide sequences in the sample. The chain has TRBV7-7 and TRBJ2-5, with TRBD2 identical over 14 bases. This CDR3 contains 15 residues. V shed 5 bases and J 4 bases; nucleotides not matched to a gene: 3. Looked up from germline, CDR1 is SSHAT and CDR2 is FNYEAQ (reference sequence). CDR3 residues: CASSLGLAGGETQYF. The CDR3 coding sequence is TGTGCCAGCAGCCTAGGACTAGCGGGAGGAGAGACCCAGTACTTC.

A remark on this clone: This same CDR3 is encoded by further DNA sequences in the sample. The J gene is TRBJ1-5, the V gene TRBV30; D is unclear. The ends were cut back, 0 bases at V and 3 bases at J, with 15 bases in the middle. The CDR3 sequence is 16 residues long. The germline V gene has CDR1 GTSNPN and CDR2 SVGIG (reference sequence). The CDR3 loop is CAWSVQSGTYNQPQHF. CDR3 coding DNA: TGTGCCTGGAGTGTACAGTCTGGTACCTACAATCAGCCCCAGCATTTT.

The V gene is TRBV18, the J gene TRBJ2-7; no clear D gene. There are 12 residues in the CDR3. Per germline, CDR1 KGHSH and CDR2 LQKENI. V dropped 2 bases and J dropped 6 bases, with 8 bases sitting between them. The CDR3 DNA follows: TGTGCCAGCTCACCAAGGGCAAGCGAGCAGTACTTC. Protein: CASSPRASEQYF.

CDR3 sequence reads: CASRAGGWSTDTQYF. The CDR3 DNA reads as TGCGCCAGCCGCGCGGGAGGGTGGAGCACAGATACGCAGTATTTT. The chain joins TRBV5-1 to TRBJ2-3; 9 bases are a match to TRBD2. The CDR3 runs to 15 residues. J gave up 0 bases and V 7 bases, and 6 bases lay outside the gene matches. Germline CDR1 SGHRS, CDR2 YFSETQ.

The chain combines TRBV6-6 with TRBJ1-1; D unclear. The V gene's germline CDR1 is MNHNY and CDR2 SVGAGI (reference sequence). V was pared by 2 bases and J by 2 bases, with 9 bases between. This CDR3 is built from 14 residues. CDR3 nucleotide sequence: TGTGCCAGCAGTTACCAGTTTTATAACACTGAAGCTTTCTTT. Translating it yields CASSYQFYNTEAFF.

This clone was observed a single time. A single base is all that separates this from a far larger clone, so a read error is likely. Other DNA variants within this sample encode the same CDR3. The CDR3 DNA sequence: TGCAGCGTTGTCTTAACCCGGGGTGGGATTGAAGCTTTCTTT. It yields the protein CSVVLTRGGIEAFF. The rearrangement links TRBV29-1 to TRBJ1-1; the D is unclear. This CDR3 is 14 amino acids long. The germline CDR1 and CDR2 sequences are SQVTM and ANQGSEA. Trimming removed 4 bases at V and 7 bases at J, with 19 bases between.

This clone is medium-sized (0.01 to 0.1%). The sample contains more than one DNA sequence encoding this CDR3. This chain uses TRBV6-6 with TRBJ1-5, with D possibly matching TRBD1 (5 bases). The CDR3 extends over 14 amino acids. Germline CDR1 reads MNHNY; CDR2 reads SVGAGI (reference sequence). The germline V and J ends were trimmed by 2 bases and 4 bases, with 9 bases remaining between them. The CDR3 spells CASSYGTENQPQHF. Written as DNA, the CDR3 is TGTGCCAGCAGTTACGGGACGGAGAATCAGCCCCAGCATTTT.